A selection of T cell receptor beta chains follows, all from one sample in a study of neoadjuvant anti-PD-1 for oral cavity cancer. Some clones are missing from TCRdb's copy, which holds only in-frame ones; the method was immunoSEQ multiplex PCR. Of about 14,000 clones listed, around 40% are singletons. Sequencing used tumor tissue, obtained after nivolumab (anti-PD-1) treatment. Source of these receptors: a person aged 40 to 85 with oral cavity squamous cell carcinoma. CDR3s include the opening cysteine and the closing phenylalanine or tryptophan. Each record gives: V gene, J gene, CDR3 protein.

>TRBV5-6|TRBJ2-3
CASSLKVDRGMDTQYF
>TRBV30|TRBJ2-2
CAWESGERGFNTGELFF
>TRBV19|TRBJ2-1
CASTDRGIGNEQFF
>TRBV19|TRBJ1-2
CASKEGNYGYTF
>TRBV6-6|TRBJ2-2
CASSYLTRATGELFF
>TRBV18|TRBJ2-1
CASSQGQGHNEQFF
>TRBV7-2|TRBJ1-1
CASSFSDTTTEAFF
>TRBV7-8|TRBJ2-1
CASSLPTGGSYNEQFF
>TRBV5-1|TRBJ1-1
CASSRSMENTEAFF
>TRBV18|TRBJ2-7
CASSPHTDSEQYF
>TRBV28|TRBJ1-1
CASSPGFPEAFF
>TRBV5-1|TRBJ1-4
CASSPAGQVREKLFF
>TRBV5-1|TRBJ2-1
CASSGQGRPYNEQFF
>TRBV1|TRBJ2-4
CTSPTIAKNIQYF
>TRBV7-2|TRBJ1-1
CASSLNPGRNTEAFF
>TRBV11-2|TRBJ2-3
CASSLDLPRGTDTQYF
>TRBV7-6|TRBJ2-5
CASSLPTEETQYF
>TRBV6-1|TRBJ1-2
CASSNGAQIYGYTF
>TRBV19|TRBJ1-2
CASSDPLTGAYGYTF
>TRBV25-1|TRBJ2-7
CASSSGQGVNEQYF
>TRBV7-2|TRBJ2-7
CASSLFRGQGEQYF
>TRBV9|TRBJ2-2
CASSVWGRTGELFF
>TRBV1|TRBJ2-6
CTSNPRLWFGANVLTF
>TRBV28|TRBJ2-1
CATLTKIYNEQFF
>TRBV6-5|TRBJ1-1
CASSYSVVATEAFF
>TRBV9|TRBJ1-1
CASSKDPITEAFF
>TRBV4-1|TRBJ2-2
CASSQDPRQGTATGELFF
>TRBV6-5|TRBJ1-5
CASSYSWVNQPQHF
>TRBV19|TRBJ1-2
CASSKAGYGYTF
>TRBV28|TRBJ1-5
CASSEYRSNQPQHF
>TRBV2|TRBJ1-1
CASSERVGQVEAFF
>TRBV7-9|TRBJ2-3
CASSSWPSGGDTDTQYF
>TRBV6-5|TRBJ2-7
CASSGQGMSYEQYF
>TRBV4-2|TRBJ1-2
CASSQERGDYGYTF
>TRBV11-2|TRBJ2-5
CASSLAGKETQYF
>TRBV19|TRBJ2-6
CASSSPGANVLTF
>TRBV28|TRBJ1-2
CASSLVAAYGYTF
>TRBV5-6|TRBJ2-7
CASSYTGIHEQYF
>TRBV2|TRBJ1-1
CASSYRGQGANTEAFF
>TRBV6-6|TRBJ1-3
CASSYSSGNTIYF
>TRBV5-1|TRBJ1-1
CASSLAGTGGMNTEAFF
>TRBV7-8|TRBJ2-7
CASSLSPGQGYYEQYF
>TRBV5-1|TRBJ2-7
CASSLEDRGKKYF
>TRBV5-1|TRBJ2-1
CASSPTGEGRSQFF
>TRBV5-1|TRBJ2-3
CASSLATGHTDTQYF
>TRBV6-1|TRBJ1-4
CASSEFGAGGSEKLFF
>TRBV5-4|TRBJ2-7
CASSQDALALGYEQYF
>TRBV9|TRBJ1-2
CASSAQGAAYGYTF
>TRBV14|TRBJ2-2
CASSLTVMNTGELFF
>TRBV15|TRBJ2-3
CATSIRDYYTDTQYF
>TRBV25-1|TRBJ2-7
CATRTSYEQYF
>TRBV5-1|TRBJ1-5
CASSLGPAGSQPQHF
>TRBV4-3|TRBJ1-6
CASRNDRGYNSPLHF
>TRBV27|TRBJ2-1
CASSYMTSGGSEQFF
>TRBV7-2|TRBJ2-7
CASSLGSTPTGEQYF
>TRBV7-2|TRBJ2-2
CASSLVGGQGITGELFF
>TRBV6-1|TRBJ1-5
CASSELQGYSNQPQHF
>TRBV5-1|TRBJ1-5
CASSIQGNQPQHF
>TRBV11-2|TRBJ2-2
CASSLSAGNTGELFF
>TRBV6-6|TRBJ1-6
CASTGQRTNSPLHF